This TCR beta chain emerged from a study of blood T cell repertoires in COVID-19 (TCRdb year 2020). Regarding the research as a whole: Recovered participants in ImmuneRACE Cohort 3 were defined as having two consecutive negative NP/OP PCR tests, clearance from a healthcare professional, or resolution of symptoms. The collaborator samples originated in the United States, Italy and Spain and spanned the acute and convalescent phases of COVID-19. The prospective study material was composed of cDNA or gDNA derived from T cells, B-cell-depleted T cells, or PBMCs. Subjects who had been exposed to COVID-19, were actively infected with it, or had recovered from it provided the deeply sampled blood TCRbeta repertoires that made up the dataset. The repertoires were released in a freely available public database intended as a resource for research on the immune response to SARS-CoV-2. The samples were drawn from the first 160 participants of the ongoing ImmuneRACE study and from over a thousand subjects provided by 6 global collaborators. The sample metadata nearly always contained a de-identified subject ID, COVID-19 status, age in years and sex. HLA class I and class II types, where available, came from metadata supplied by the sample provider rather than from assay-based typing. Here is what the overall study found, with its caveats: How much clinical and demographic metadata was included differed by source and by participant, and the metadata was provided uncurated.

Turning to this clone: The antigen this receptor binds is unknown. The record has no base qualities; no much larger clone is one base away.

TCRbeta CDR3 regions were amplified from genomic DNA by means of the immunoSEQ Assay, a bias-controlled multiplex PCR. The published analysis was carried out like this. Within the assay, amplification of reference gene primers was used to estimate how many nucleated cells each sample contained. To quantify the absolute abundance of each unique TCRbeta CDR3 rearrangement, sequence reads were collapsed and filtered. For each sample, productive Simpson clonality was calculated as the square root of Simpson's diversity index over productive rearrangements. Entries here come from immuneACCESS through TCRdb and include only in-frame sequences with V and J called. Some clones fail to appear in such tables; in the studies checked, an unresolved V gene covers under half of the shortfall, and the cause of the remainder is unknown. V and J calls and clone size follow that table, whereas D and trimming were derived from the DNA. A total of 300,000 to 450,000 clones appear in this sample, over 75% of them only once. The ten largest make up roughly 2% of the sample.

Participants in the prospective study were aged roughly 18 to 90 years, lived in some 24 United States geographic areas, and enrolled through a virtual design. In the prospective study, cohorts were assigned on the basis of participant-reported clinical history obtained from a screening survey and a study questionnaire. Mobile phlebotomists in the prospective study collected whole blood, serum and a nasopharyngeal or oropharyngeal swab from every participant. Over a roughly two-month period, participants in the prospective study had the option of providing additional blood draws and questionnaires. Before DNA extraction, prospective study blood samples were shipped either frozen or at room temperature. CDR1 is given as MNHEY and CDR2 as SMNVEV, both from the germline V gene (reference sequence). V was cut back by 0 bases and J by 0 bases, leaving a gap of 12 bases between them. The CDR3 runs 17 amino acids, cysteine and phenylalanine included. This entry keeps only the CDR3 DNA: 51 bases, framed from base 1.

Recombination linked TRBV27 to TRBJ1-5; the D gene assignment is ambiguous. The clonotype comes from a man between 35 and 55 years old in a cohort exposed to, infected with or recovered from COVID-19 (not recorded which). Sequencing used PBMCs or T cells enriched from blood (not recorded which). DNA sequence: TGTGCCAGCAGTTTATCGGCAGTTAGCTATAGCAATCAGCCCCAGCATTTT. Translated, this is CASSLSAVSYSNQPQHF.